The clone carrying this TCR beta chain was found many times. Germline assignment: CDR1 KGHSH and CDR2 LQKENI. Trimming took 3 bases from V and 8 from J; bases not matched to a gene: 14. CDR3 length: 16 residues. This record comes from a study of T-cell reconstitution after alpha-beta-depleted transplantation in children. The TCRbeta library was prepared with unique molecular identifiers. TCRdb recomputed calls from the PCR reads with MiXCR, one row per CDR3 protein. This table holds 200,000 to 250,000 distinct CDR3 sequences, about a tenth found once. The sequence was obtained from a child less than two years old with acute myeloid leukemia, due to receive a stem cell transplant. This chain uses TRBV18 with TRBJ1-2; 8 nucleotides match TRBD1. The sample consisted of PBMCs, taken before TCRalphabeta/CD19-depleted stem cell transplant. The CDR3 DNA is TGTGCCAGCTCACCGGGACAGGATCGACCCTTTGCGGGCTACACCTTC. Protein product: CASSPGQDRPFAGYTF.